The text below deals with one T cell receptor beta chain. Antigen: not known. The data derive from a study of vaccination effects on CD4 cells after COVID-19. Germline lookup yields CDR1 SGHTA and CDR2 FQGNSA. This CDR3 is built from 15 residues. V gave up 6 bases and J gave up 5 bases, with 17 bases separating them. Antigen-specific CD4+ T cell clonotypes were called by their expansion after viral peptide-pool culture in ViraFEST. Following culture for 9 to 11 days, CD4+ T cells were isolated. Each participant received a vaccine that was either BNT162b2 or mRNA-1273, given as two doses. Data came from immunoSEQ multiplex PCR; TCRdb stores just in-frame clones and leaves some out. The data contain 65,000 to 75,000 clones, about 74% of them singletons.

The rearrangement links TRBV7-2 to TRBJ2-1; D assignment may be TRBD1 or TRBD2 (5 bases each). The sequence derives from a human donor who received a COVID-19 vaccine. This specimen was CD4+ T cells from PBMCs cultured with HCoV-229E spike peptides, taken after COVID-19 vaccination. The CDR3 loop is CASSRTGPIHNEQFF. Written as DNA, the CDR3 is TGTGCCAGCAGTCGGACGGGGCCGATACACAATGAGCAGTTCTTC.